This paragraph covers one TCR beta chain sequence. These data come from a study of blood T cell repertoires in COVID-19. Study in general: COVID-19 samples from acute and convalescent phases originated in the United States, Italy and Spain. From T cells, B-cell-depleted T cells, or PBMCs came the material, which was cDNA or gDNA.

The Seattle patients, enrolled during active infection, were followed longitudinally. The germline V gene encodes CDR1 MGHRA and CDR2 YSYEKL. The CDR3 covers 19 residues. The V and J ends lost 4 bases and 4 bases respectively, with 28 bases between them. In the authors' workflow: Using reference gene primer amplification, nucleated cell counts were estimated. TCRdb's copy holds only in-frame clones and misses some; the assay was immunoSEQ multiplex PCR. The DNA gave D and trimming, while V, J and clone size come from that table. The sample contains about 370,000 clones, approximately 88% of which appear only once.

This sequence originates from a woman in her 30s with COVID-19, enrolled during active disease. Sequenced sample: peripheral blood. The chain couples TRBV4-1 to TRBJ2-5; unclear D gene. CDR3 coding DNA: TGCGCCAGCAGCCCCAAGCCCCCCCAATATTCCGGGTTCGGAGAGACCCAGTACTTC. Amino acids: CASSPKPPQYSGFGETQYF.